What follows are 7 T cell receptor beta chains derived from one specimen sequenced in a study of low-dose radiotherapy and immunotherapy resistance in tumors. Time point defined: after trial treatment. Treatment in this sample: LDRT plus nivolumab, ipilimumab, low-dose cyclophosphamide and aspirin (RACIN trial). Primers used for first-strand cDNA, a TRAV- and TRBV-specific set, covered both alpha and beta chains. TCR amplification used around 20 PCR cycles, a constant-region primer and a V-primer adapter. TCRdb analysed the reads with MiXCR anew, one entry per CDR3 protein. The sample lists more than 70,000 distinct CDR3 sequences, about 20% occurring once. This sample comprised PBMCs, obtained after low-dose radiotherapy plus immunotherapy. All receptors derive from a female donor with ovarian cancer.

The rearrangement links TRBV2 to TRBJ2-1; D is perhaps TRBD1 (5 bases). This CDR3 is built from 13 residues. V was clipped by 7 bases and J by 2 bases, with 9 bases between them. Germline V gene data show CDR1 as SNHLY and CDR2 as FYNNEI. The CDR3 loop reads CASKSQAYNEQFF. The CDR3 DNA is TGTGCCAGCAAATCACAGGCCTACAATGAGCAGTTCTTC.

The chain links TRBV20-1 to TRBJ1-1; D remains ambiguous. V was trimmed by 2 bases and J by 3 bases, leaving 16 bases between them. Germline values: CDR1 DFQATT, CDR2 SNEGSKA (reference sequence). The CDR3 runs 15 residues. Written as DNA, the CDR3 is TGCAGTGCTAGACTAAGCGTAGGAGTTGACACTGAAGCTTTCTTT. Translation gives CSARLSVGVDTEAFF.

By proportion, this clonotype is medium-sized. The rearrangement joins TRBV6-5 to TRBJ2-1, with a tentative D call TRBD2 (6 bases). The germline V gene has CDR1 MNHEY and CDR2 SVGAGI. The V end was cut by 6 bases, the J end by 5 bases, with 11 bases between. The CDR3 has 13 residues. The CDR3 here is CASRREEHNEQFF. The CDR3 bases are TGTGCCAGCAGGAGGGAGGAACACAATGAGCAGTTCTTC.

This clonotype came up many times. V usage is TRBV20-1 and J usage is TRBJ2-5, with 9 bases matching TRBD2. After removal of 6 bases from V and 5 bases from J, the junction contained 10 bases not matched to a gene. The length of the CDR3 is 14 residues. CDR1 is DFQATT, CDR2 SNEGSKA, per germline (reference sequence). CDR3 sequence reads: CSAGRSGSWETQYF. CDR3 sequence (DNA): TGCAGTGCAGGACGTAGCGGGAGTTGGGAGACCCAGTACTTC.

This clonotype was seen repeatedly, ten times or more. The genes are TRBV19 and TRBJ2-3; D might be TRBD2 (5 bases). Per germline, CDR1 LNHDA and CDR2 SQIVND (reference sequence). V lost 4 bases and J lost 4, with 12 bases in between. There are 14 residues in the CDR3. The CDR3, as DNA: TGTGCCAGTAGTACAACTAGTATTGCAGATACGCAGTATTTT. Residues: CASSTTSIADTQYF.

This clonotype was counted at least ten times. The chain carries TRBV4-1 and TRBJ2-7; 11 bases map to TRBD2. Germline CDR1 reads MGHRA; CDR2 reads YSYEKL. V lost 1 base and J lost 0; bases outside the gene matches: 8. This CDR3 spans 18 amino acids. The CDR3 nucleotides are TGCGCCAGCAGCCAAGGTCCTAGCGGGAGGTATCTCTCCTACGAGCAGTACTTC. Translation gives CASSQGPSGRYLSYEQYF.

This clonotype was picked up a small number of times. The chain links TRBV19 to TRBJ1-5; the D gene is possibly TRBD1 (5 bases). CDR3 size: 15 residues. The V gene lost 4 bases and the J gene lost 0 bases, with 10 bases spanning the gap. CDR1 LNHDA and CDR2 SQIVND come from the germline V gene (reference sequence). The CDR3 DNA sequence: TGTGCCAGTAGTACCGGGACGACTAGCAATCAGCCCCAGCATTTT. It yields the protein CASSTGTTSNQPQHF.